The 18 T cell receptor beta chains in this list originate from one sample, sequenced in a study of blood T cells in healthy people across ages. Alongside a J-beta primer mix, a sample-barcoded 5' primer served in a second PCR lasting 7 to 11 cycles. TCRdb passed the 5' RACE reads through MiXCR, listing each CDR3 protein once. Of approximately 800,000 distinct CDR3 sequences listed, more than 25% are singletons. The same specimen was also included in a second study, on T cells of mothers and their children.

The source material was blood. These receptors were collected from a boy between 10 and 17 years old in good health.

This clonotype was seen once. V is TRBV25-1 and J is TRBJ2-5; the match to TRBD2 covers 15 bases. The DNA matches TRBJ2-1 better at its end, which makes the J call doubtful. CDR1 is MGHDK, CDR2 SYGVNS, per germline. CDR3 size: 14 residues. CDR3 in amino acids: CASSGTSGGREQFF. The DNA of the CDR3 is TGTGCCAGCAGCGGGACTAGCGGGGGGCGTGAGCAGTTCTTC.

This clonotype has just a few counts. The rearrangement links TRBV6-4 to TRBJ2-1, with TRBD1 matching 8 bases. The J segment lost 7 bases and the V segment lost 2 bases, leaving 4 bases of the junction unmatched. The CDR3 covers 14 residues. From germline, CDR1 is MRHNA and CDR2 SNTAGT. The CDR3 loop is CASSDQGAGNEQFF. The CDR3 DNA reads TGTGCCAGCAGTGACCAGGGGGCGGGGAATGAGCAGTTCTTC.

This clonotype was observed at least ten times. The V gene is TRBV5-5, the J gene TRBJ2-5, with D possibly matching TRBD1 (5 bases). The CDR3 totals 14 residues. CDR1 is SGHKS and CDR2 is YYEKEE in the germline V gene (reference sequence). The V end was cut by 4 bases, the J end by 0 bases, with 10 bases between. The CDR3 spells CASSQDRNQETQYF. DNA for the CDR3: TGTGCCAGCAGCCAAGACAGAAACCAAGAGACCCAGTACTTC.

This clonotype was observed a handful of times. The chain couples TRBV4-2 to TRBJ2-5, with D perhaps TRBD1 (6 bases). The CDR3 loop spans 13 amino acids. The germline V and J ends were trimmed by 6 bases and 1 base, with 9 bases remaining between them. Germline CDR1 and CDR2: LGHNA and YNFKEQ. Here the CDR3 reads CASREDSQETQYF. In DNA form, the CDR3 reads TGTGCCAGCAGAGAGGACAGCCAAGAGACCCAGTACTTC.

This clonotype was seen more than once but under ten times. V and J are TRBV7-9 and TRBJ2-7; 9 nucleotides line up with TRBD1. CDR3 length: 16 amino acids. Trimming took 4 bases from V and 1 from J; bases not matched to a gene: 8. Germline CDR1 SEHNR, CDR2 FQNEAQ (reference sequence). The CDR3 DNA is TGTGCCAGCAGCTCCCTCCGGGACAGGGCATCCTACGAGCAGTACTTC. It yields the protein CASSSLRDRASYEQYF.

This clonotype was seen a handful of times. The J gene is TRBJ2-2, the V gene TRBV21-1; the DNA was not compared with TRBD1, the D call given in the table. TRBV21-1 is listed as a pseudogene. CDR3 length: 17 amino acids. The CDR3, as DNA: TGTGCCAGCAGCAAAGGAGGAGGCACCCTTAACACCGGGGAGCTGTTTTTT. It translates to CASSKGGGTLNTGELFF.

V is TRBV5-1 and J is TRBJ2-7; D may be TRBD2 (6 bases). Germline-derived CDR1 and CDR2 are SGHRS and YFSETQ. This CDR3 comprises 15 residues. V was shortened by 3 bases and J by 4 bases, with 17 bases between the two germline ends. CDR3 region: CASSSRRGNGYEQYF. CDR3 nucleotides: TGCGCCAGCAGCTCTCGGCGGGGCAATGGGTACGAGCAGTACTTC.

This chain connects TRBV28 to TRBJ2-4; D gene uncertain. This CDR3 region has 13 residues. Germline V gives CDR1 MDHEN, CDR2 SYDVKM. V was clipped by 8 bases and J by 2 bases, with 10 bases between them. CDR3 in DNA: TGTGCCAGCTCTCAACTCCCCAAAAACATTCAGTACTTC. It is translated as CASSQLPKNIQYF.

There are a few counts of this clonotype. This chain joins TRBV4-2 and TRBJ2-2; tentatively, D is TRBD2 (5 bases). The CDR3 length is 15 residues. The V end was cut by 6 bases, the J end by 8 bases, with 19 bases between. Germline loops: CDR1 LGHNA, CDR2 YNFKEQ. CDR3 sequence: CASSPALGESGELFF. The DNA of the CDR3 is TGTGCCAGCAGTCCTGCTTTGGGAGAGTCGGGGGAGCTGTTTTTT.

The CDR3 sequence: CAISRQKSSYNEQFF. The CDR3 DNA sequence: TGTGCCATCAGTAGACAGAAAAGCTCCTACAATGAGCAGTTCTTC. V gene TRBV10-3 combines with J gene TRBJ2-1, with D perhaps TRBD1 (5 bases). The CDR3 extends over 15 amino acids. CDR1 is ENHRY, CDR2 SYGVKD, per germline. Trimming took 5 bases from V and 0 from J, leaving 11 bases between them.

In nucleotides, the CDR3 is TGCGCCAGCAGCTTGGCCGGGACAGGGAGCTCTGGGGCCAACGTCCTGACTTTC. It encodes CASSLAGTGSSGANVLTF. This sequence joins TRBV5-1 and TRBJ2-6; 9 bases line up with TRBD1. CDR3 length equals 18 residues. Germline V gives CDR1 SGHRS, CDR2 YFSETQ. With V trimmed by 0 bases and J by 0 bases, 4 bases remained unmatched.

The V call is TRBV6-5, the J call TRBJ2-2; D is undetermined. Trimming shortened V by 7 bases and J by 7 bases, and 7 bases separated the two germline ends. Germline V gene lookup returns CDR1 MNHEY and CDR2 SVGAGI. CDR3 length: 11 residues. This CDR3 is CASNNGGELFF. The CDR3 nucleotides are TGTGCCAGCAATAATGGCGGGGAGCTGTTTTTT.

This chain uses TRBV20-1 with TRBJ2-4; 14 positions match TRBD2. Germline CDR1 is DFQATT and CDR2 is SNEGSKA (reference sequence). CDR3 length equals 14 residues. V dropped 5 bases and J dropped 10; count of bases not matched to a gene: 7. The chain's CDR3 is CSASGTSGGGIQYF. CDR3 nucleotide sequence: TGCAGTGCTTCCGGGACTAGCGGGGGTGGGATTCAGTACTTC.

V gene TRBV7-2 combines with J gene TRBJ2-5; 7 positions match TRBD1. V trimming: 5 bases; J trimming: 1 base; junction bases outside the gene matches: 7. The CDR3 is made up of 15 amino acids. In germline, CDR1 is SGHTA, CDR2 FQGNSA. The CDR3 coding sequence is TGTGCCAGCAGCACATGGGGGACAGCCCAAGAGACCCAGTACTTC. Encoded protein: CASSTWGTAQETQYF.

This clonotype came up once. The rearrangement joins TRBV28 to TRBJ2-1; TRBD2 might be the D (6 bases). The V and J ends lost 5 bases and 0 bases respectively, with 17 bases between them. Germline CDR1 reads MDHEN; CDR2 reads SYDVKM. The CDR3 runs to 17 residues. CDR3 region: CASSPGTPKFSYNEQFF. CDR3 sequence (DNA): TGTGCCAGCAGTCCAGGGACTCCCAAATTCTCCTACAATGAGCAGTTCTTC.

This chain links TRBV12-3 or TRBV12-4 with TRBJ1-4; the D is unclear. The V gene lost 6 bases and the J gene lost 7 bases, with 21 bases spanning the gap. The CDR3 runs 16 residues. CDR3 nucleotide sequence: TGTGCCAGCAGCTCACGGCAGGTTGCTAGGACTGAAAAACTGTTTTTT. It is translated as CASSSRQVARTEKLFF.

The chain couples TRBV3-1 to TRBJ1-5; D is undetermined. Trimming took off 3 bases at V and 6 bases at J, with 9 bases between the two ends. Germline CDR1 reads LGHDT; CDR2 reads YNNKEL (reference sequence). The CDR3 spans 13 residues. The CDR3 nucleotides are TGTGCCAGCAGCCATGGCACAGCTCAGCCCCAGCATTTT. Translating it yields CASSHGTAQPQHF.

The genes are TRBV12-3 or TRBV12-4 and TRBJ1-5; TRBD1 is a possible D gene (5 bases). V was pared by 3 bases and J by 9 bases, with 12 bases between. The CDR3 runs 13 residues. Here the CDR3 reads CASSFNRLSPQHF. The CDR3 nucleotides are TGTGCCAGCAGTTTCAACAGGCTTTCGCCCCAGCATTTT.